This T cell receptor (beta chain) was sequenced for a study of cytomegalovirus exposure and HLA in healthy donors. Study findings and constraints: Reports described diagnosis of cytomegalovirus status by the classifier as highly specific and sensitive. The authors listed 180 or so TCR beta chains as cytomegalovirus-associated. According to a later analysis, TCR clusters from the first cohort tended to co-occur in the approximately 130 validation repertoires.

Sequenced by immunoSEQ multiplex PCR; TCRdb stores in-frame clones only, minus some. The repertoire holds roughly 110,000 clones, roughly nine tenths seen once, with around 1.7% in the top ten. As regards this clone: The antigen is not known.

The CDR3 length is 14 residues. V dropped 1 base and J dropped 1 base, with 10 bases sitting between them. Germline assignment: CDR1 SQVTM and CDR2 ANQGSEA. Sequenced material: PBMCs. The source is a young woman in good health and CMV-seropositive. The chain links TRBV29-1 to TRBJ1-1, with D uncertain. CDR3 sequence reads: CSVEAPLRNTEAFF. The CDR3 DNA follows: TGCAGCGTTGAAGCCCCGCTGAGGAACACTGAAGCTTTCTTT.